This T cell receptor (beta chain) derives from a study of shared clonotypes between healthy human individuals. Study-wide results and caveats: For naive CD4 cells, 4% to 5% of clonotypes were shared across a handful of donors. An effect of sequencing depth on clonotype sharing among donors was expected.

Concerning this clone itself: Its antigen is unidentified. The sample carries other DNA sequences with the same CDR3.

This CDR3 has 12 residues. Germline V lookup: CDR1 SGHRS, CDR2 YFSETQ. V lost 4 bases, J lost 8 bases, and 10 bases lay in between. The naive CD8 subset, CD45RO-negative cells positively selected for CCR7, excluded terminally differentiated effector memory CD45RA+ cells. Clones were read by immunoSEQ multiplex PCR, and TCRdb kept only the in-frame ones, dropping some. The table shows over 2 million clones, with about 95% occurring only once. Sequenced input: naive CD8+ T cells sorted from blood. The chain uses TRBV5-1 and TRBJ2-1; the D gene is possibly TRBD1 (6 bases). The sequence came from a man between 18 and 35 years old in good health. In DNA, the CDR3 is TGCGCCAGCAGCCTGAAGGGGGATGAGCAGTTCTTC. This translates into CASSLKGDEQFF.